This is a list of T cell receptor beta chains from one sample in a study. MiXCR, run by TCRdb on the multiplex PCR reads, gives a single entry per CDR3 protein. Of about 140 distinct CDR3 sequences listed, 4.5% to 7% are singletons. Sequences were obtained from naive CD4+ T cells sorted from blood. Source of these receptors: a female donor with breast cancer. Each CDR3 is given with its conserved first and last residue. A D gene is named only where the DNA matches it firmly.

V	J	D	CDR3
TRBV12-3/TRBV12-4	TRBJ1-2	NA	CASSLGTPYGYTF
TRBV12-3/TRBV12-4	TRBJ1-2	NA	CASILYPGYGYTF
TRBV12-3/TRBV12-4	TRBJ1-2	NA	CASSLRPQGSYGYTF
TRBV12-3/TRBV12-4	TRBJ1-2	NA	CASSTPVNYGYTF
TRBV12-3/TRBV12-4	TRBJ1-2	NA	CASSYAVANYGYTF
TRBV12-3/TRBV12-4	TRBJ1-2	NA	CASSLGGVNYGYTF
TRBV12-3/TRBV12-4	TRBJ1-2	NA	CASSSRDRSYGYTF
TRBV12-3/TRBV12-4	TRBJ1-2	NA	CASSLTEGYTF
TRBV12-3/TRBV12-4	TRBJ1-2	TRBD1	CASSPTGKSDGYTF
TRBV12-3/TRBV12-4	TRBJ1-2	NA	CASSHGTSEPNYGYTF
TRBV12-3/TRBV12-4	TRBJ1-2	NA	CASSLADTYGYTF